Below, 2 T cell receptor beta chains from the same sample are listed, as sequenced in a study of blood T cell repertoires in COVID-19. Sequencing was performed with immunoSEQ multiplex PCR; in TCRdb, only in-frame clones are kept and a portion is missing. The sample lists tens of thousands of clones, around 86% occurring once. Sequenced input: peripheral blood. The receptors here all came from a man in his forties or fifties with COVID-19, enrolled during active disease.

This sequence joins TRBV6-5 and TRBJ2-3; TRBD1 matches 8 bases. The CDR3 sequence is 16 residues long. Germline V gene sequence: CDR1 MNHEY, CDR2 SVGAGI. After removal of 4 bases from V and 2 bases from J, the junction contained 8 bases not matched to a gene. The CDR3 DNA sequence: TGTGCCAGCAGTTCTCCGACAGGGGTGAACACAGATACGCAGTATTTT. Its protein product is CASSSPTGVNTDTQYF.

The rearrangement joins TRBV13 to TRBJ1-6; D is undetermined. This CDR3 spans 14 amino acids. V lost 6 bases to trimming and J lost 9 bases, with 15 bases between them. Germline V lookup: CDR1 PRHDT, CDR2 FYEKMQ (reference sequence). The CDR3 here is CASRDGNAGSPLHF. As DNA, the CDR3 is TGTGCCAGCAGGGATGGGAACGCGGGTTCACCCCTCCACTTT.